A selection of T cell receptor beta chains follows, all from one sample in a study of blood T cells in healthy people across ages. TCRdb reprocessed the 5' RACE reads via MiXCR and lists one record per CDR3 protein. The sample includes 1.5 million to 2 million distinct CDR3 sequences, approximately 32% of them seen just once. The material sequenced was blood. These receptors all stem from a young woman in good health. CDR3s include the opening cysteine and the closing phenylalanine or tryptophan. A D gene is named only where the DNA matches it firmly. Not all rows give a size; the values are once, few, many and, for expanded clones, a class.

D gene: TRBD1; J gene: TRBJ2-7; clone size: many; V gene: TRBV11-2; CDR3 protein: CASSLDRGQISYEQYF; CDR3 DNA: TGTGCCAGCAGCTTAGATCGGGGACAGATTTCCTACGAGCAGTACTTC
D gene: NA; J gene: TRBJ2-1; clone size: NA; V gene: TRBV7-7; CDR3 protein: CASSPSDPLREQFF; CDR3 DNA: TGTGCCAGCAGTCCATCCGACCCTTTGCGGGAGCAGTTCTTC
D gene: TRBD1; J gene: TRBJ1-2; clone size: few; V gene: TRBV20-1; CDR3 protein: CSARDRRLIGYTF; CDR3 DNA: TGCAGTGCTAGGGACAGGAGGTTGATAGGCTACACCTTC
D gene: NA; J gene: TRBJ2-2; clone size: NA; V gene: TRBV20-1; CDR3 protein: CSARDGTYTGELFF; CDR3 DNA: TGCAGTGCTAGAGATGGGACGTACACCGGGGAGCTGTTTTTT
D gene: NA; J gene: TRBJ2-6; clone size: few; V gene: TRBV9; CDR3 protein: CASSVRRTDLSGANVLTF; CDR3 DNA: TGTGCCAGCAGCGTAAGAAGGACAGACCTCTCTGGGGCCAACGTCCTGACTTTC
D gene: NA; J gene: TRBJ2-1; clone size: many; V gene: TRBV29-1; CDR3 protein: CSVEGGGHLVNNEQFF; CDR3 DNA: TGCAGCGTTGAGGGTGGGGGACACCTCGTCAACAATGAGCAGTTCTTC
D gene: NA; J gene: TRBJ2-5; clone size: NA; V gene: TRBV5-1; CDR3 protein: CASSVTRSEETQYF; CDR3 DNA: TGCGCCAGCAGCGTGACTAGGAGTGAGGAGACCCAGTACTTC
D gene: NA; J gene: TRBJ1-2; clone size: few; V gene: TRBV4-1; CDR3 protein: CASSQDTTNDYGYTF; CDR3 DNA: TGCGCCAGCAGCCAAGATACGACTAACGATTATGGCTACACCTTC
D gene: TRBD2; J gene: TRBJ2-3; clone size: NA; V gene: TRBV13; CDR3 protein: CASSLYAGGNADTQYF; CDR3 DNA: TGTGCCAGCAGCTTATACGCGGGAGGGAACGCAGATACGCAGTATTTT
D gene: NA; J gene: TRBJ2-5; clone size: few; V gene: TRBV4-1; CDR3 protein: CASSQDRVAQETQYF; CDR3 DNA: TGCGCCAGCAGCCAAGATAGGGTAGCCCAAGAGACCCAGTACTTC
D gene: NA; J gene: TRBJ2-3; clone size: few; V gene: TRBV20-1; CDR3 protein: CSARPGGKTDTQYF; CDR3 DNA: TGCAGTGCTAGACCGGGCGGGAAAACAGATACGCAGTATTTT
D gene: NA; J gene: TRBJ2-1; clone size: NA; V gene: TRBV7-9; CDR3 protein: CVSSLRLGNEQFF; CDR3 DNA: TGCGTCAGCAGCTTAAGACTGGGGAATGAGCAGTTCTTC